This T cell receptor (beta chain) was captured in a study of CD8+ T cells in alopecia areata. Study-level information: Grafted skin came from C3H/HeJ donors with spontaneous alopecia (roughly 6-13 months old) and was placed on roughly 7-11-week-old female C3H/HeJ mice.

General study results and limits: Sequencing of scalp samples also captures resident alphabeta T cells of normal skin. Lesional scalp displayed greater clonality than normal scalp, most notably in alopecia totalis/universalis.

Extracted from the samples, RNA was reverse transcribed into cDNA to serve as the sequencing template. Only in-frame clones appear in the TCRdb table, and some are missing; sequencing was by immunoSEQ multiplex PCR. The specimen has some 110,000 clones, none found just once. For this clone: What it binds is unknown. Gene names and germline refer to mouse.

This TCR came from a C3H/HeJ mouse with alopecia areata. Mouse strain MHC haplotype: H2-k. Sequenced: lesional skin.

The covered CDR3 bases are TGTGCCAGCGCGACAGGGGTTGCAGAA. Its translation is CASATGVAE. The full CDR3 protein is CASATGVAETLYF. This chain connects TRBV13-3 to TRBJ2-3; TRBD1 aligns across 8 bases. The CDR3 is cut off 4 residues early in the read; its end comes from the germline J gene. CDR1 is NNHDY and CDR2 is SYVADS in the germline V gene. Trimming cost V 7 bases and J 2 bases; bases outside gene matches: 3. CDR3 length: 13 amino acids.